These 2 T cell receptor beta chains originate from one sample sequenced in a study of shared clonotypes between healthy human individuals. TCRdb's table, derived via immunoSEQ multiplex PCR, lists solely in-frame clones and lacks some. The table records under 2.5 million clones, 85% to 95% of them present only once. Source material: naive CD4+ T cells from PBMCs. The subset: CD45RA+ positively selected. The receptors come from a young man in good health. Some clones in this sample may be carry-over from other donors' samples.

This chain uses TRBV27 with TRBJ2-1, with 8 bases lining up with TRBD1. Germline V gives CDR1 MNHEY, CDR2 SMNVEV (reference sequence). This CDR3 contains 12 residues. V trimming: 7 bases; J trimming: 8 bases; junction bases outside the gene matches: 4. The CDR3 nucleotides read TGTGCCAGCAAGGACAGGGTGGATGAGCAGTTCTTC. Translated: CASKDRVDEQFF.

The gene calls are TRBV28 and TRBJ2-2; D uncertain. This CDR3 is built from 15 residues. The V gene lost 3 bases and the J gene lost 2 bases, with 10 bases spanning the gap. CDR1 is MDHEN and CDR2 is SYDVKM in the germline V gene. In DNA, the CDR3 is TGTGCCAGCAGTTTCCCGGCCAAAAACACCGGGGAGCTGTTTTTT. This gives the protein CASSFPAKNTGELFF.